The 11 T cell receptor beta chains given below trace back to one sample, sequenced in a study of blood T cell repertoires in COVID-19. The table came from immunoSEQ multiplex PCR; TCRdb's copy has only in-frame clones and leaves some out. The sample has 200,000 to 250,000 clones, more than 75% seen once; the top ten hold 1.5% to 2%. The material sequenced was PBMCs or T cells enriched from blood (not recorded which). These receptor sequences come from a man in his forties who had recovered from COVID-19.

CDR3 in amino acids: CASSWSGGYEQYF. For the CDR3, the DNA is TGTGCCAGCAGTTGGTCAGGGGGCTACGAGCAGTACTTC. The genes are TRBV27 and TRBJ2-7; 7 bases are shared with TRBD1. Germline V gene sequence: CDR1 MNHEY, CDR2 SMNVEV (reference sequence). The CDR3 loop spans 13 amino acids. V shed 4 bases and J 3 bases; nucleotides not matched to a gene: 3.

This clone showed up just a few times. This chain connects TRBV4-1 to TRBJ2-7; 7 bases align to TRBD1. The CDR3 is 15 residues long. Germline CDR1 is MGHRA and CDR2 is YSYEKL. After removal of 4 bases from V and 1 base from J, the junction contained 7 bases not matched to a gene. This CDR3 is CASSPRAGGSYEQYF. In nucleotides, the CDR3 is TGCGCCAGCAGCCCGAGGGCAGGGGGATCCTACGAGCAGTACTTC.

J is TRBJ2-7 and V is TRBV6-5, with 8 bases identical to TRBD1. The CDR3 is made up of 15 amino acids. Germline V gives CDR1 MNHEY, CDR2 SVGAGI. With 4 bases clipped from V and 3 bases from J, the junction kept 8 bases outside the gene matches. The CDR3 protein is CASSSSQGGLYEQYF. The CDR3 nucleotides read TGTGCCAGCAGTTCCTCACAGGGGGGCCTCTACGAGCAGTACTTC.

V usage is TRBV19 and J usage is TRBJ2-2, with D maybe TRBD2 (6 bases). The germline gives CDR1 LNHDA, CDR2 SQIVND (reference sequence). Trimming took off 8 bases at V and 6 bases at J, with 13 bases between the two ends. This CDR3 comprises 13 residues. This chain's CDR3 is CASRPGSSGELFF. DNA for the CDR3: TGTGCCAGTCGACCCGGGAGTTCCGGGGAGCTGTTTTTT.

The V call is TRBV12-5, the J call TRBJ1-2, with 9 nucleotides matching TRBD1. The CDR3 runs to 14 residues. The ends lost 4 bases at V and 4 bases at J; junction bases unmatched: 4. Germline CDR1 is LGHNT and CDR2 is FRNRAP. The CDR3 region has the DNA TGTGCTAGTGGTTGGCTGACAGGGGGCTATGGCTACACCTTC. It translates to CASGWLTGGYGYTF.

CDR3 nucleotide sequence: TGTGCCAGCGGCTCTGGACAGTACACTGAAGCTTTCTTT. Translation gives CASGSGQYTEAFF. The chain links TRBV25-1 to TRBJ1-1, with D possibly TRBD1 on 6 matching bases. Germline CDR1 reads MGHDK; CDR2 reads SYGVNS. CDR3 size: 13 residues. With 8 bases removed from V and 3 bases from J, the gap between germline ends came to 13 bases.

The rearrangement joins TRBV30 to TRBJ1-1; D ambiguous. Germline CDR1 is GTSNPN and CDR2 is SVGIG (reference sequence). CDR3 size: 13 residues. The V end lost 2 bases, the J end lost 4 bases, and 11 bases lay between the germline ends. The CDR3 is CAWSLMEGTEAFF. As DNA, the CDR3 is TGTGCCTGGAGTTTGATGGAGGGCACTGAAGCTTTCTTT. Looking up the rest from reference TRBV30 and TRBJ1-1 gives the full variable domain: SQTIHQWPATLVQPVGSPLSLECTVEGTSNPNLYWYRQAAGRGLQLLFYSVGIGQISSEVPQNLSASRPQDRQFILSSKKLLLSDSGFYLCAWSLMEGTEAFFGQGTRLTVV.

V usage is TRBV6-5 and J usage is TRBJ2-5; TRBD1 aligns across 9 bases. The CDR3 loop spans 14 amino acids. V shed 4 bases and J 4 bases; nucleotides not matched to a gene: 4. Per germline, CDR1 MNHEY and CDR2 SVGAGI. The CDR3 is CASSSRQGGETQYF. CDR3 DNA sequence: TGTGCCAGCAGTTCCCGACAGGGGGGAGAGACCCAGTACTTC.

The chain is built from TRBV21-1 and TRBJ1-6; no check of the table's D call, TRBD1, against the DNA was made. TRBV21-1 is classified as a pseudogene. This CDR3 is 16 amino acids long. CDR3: CASSHRGRFYNSPLHF. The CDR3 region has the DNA TGTGCCAGCAGCCACAGGGGGCGCTTCTATAATTCACCCCTCCACTTT.

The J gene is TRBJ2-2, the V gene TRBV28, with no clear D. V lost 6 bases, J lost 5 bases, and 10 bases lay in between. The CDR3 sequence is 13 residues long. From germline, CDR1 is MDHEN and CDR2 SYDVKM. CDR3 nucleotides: TGTGCCAGCAGACGCGTAGTAACCGGGGAGCTGTTTTTT. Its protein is CASRRVVTGELFF.

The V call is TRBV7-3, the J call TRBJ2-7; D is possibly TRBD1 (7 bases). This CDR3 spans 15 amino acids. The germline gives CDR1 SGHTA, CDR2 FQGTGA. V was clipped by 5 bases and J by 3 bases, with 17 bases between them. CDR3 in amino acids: CASSRQGGAYYEQYF. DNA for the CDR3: TGTGCCAGCAGCCGACAGGGAGGTGCCTACTACGAGCAGTACTTC.